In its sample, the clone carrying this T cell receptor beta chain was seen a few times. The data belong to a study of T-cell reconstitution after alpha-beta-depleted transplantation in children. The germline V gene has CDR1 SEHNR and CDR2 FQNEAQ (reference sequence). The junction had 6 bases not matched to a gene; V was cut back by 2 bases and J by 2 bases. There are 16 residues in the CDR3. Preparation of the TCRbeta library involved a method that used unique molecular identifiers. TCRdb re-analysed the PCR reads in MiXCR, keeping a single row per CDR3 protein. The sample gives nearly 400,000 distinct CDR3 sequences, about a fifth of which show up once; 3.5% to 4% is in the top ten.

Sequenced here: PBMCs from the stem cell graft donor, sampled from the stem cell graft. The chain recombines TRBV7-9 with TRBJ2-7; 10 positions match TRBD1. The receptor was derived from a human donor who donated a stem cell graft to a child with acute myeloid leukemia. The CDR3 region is CASSLSIGTGAYEQYF. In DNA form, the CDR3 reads TGTGCCAGCAGCTTATCAATCGGGACAGGGGCCTACGAGCAGTACTTC.